This T cell receptor beta chain is from a study of vaccination and CD4 T cells after COVID-19. Turning to the study itself: SARS-CoV-2 positivity in convalescent patients was established by nasal swab PCR; fewer than 10 had mild and one severe disease. The study collected post-vaccine samples a median around 72 days after dose two, with a range of 14 to 241. For each participant, vaccination comprised two doses of either the BNT162b2 or the mRNA-1273 vaccine. Sampling after COVID took place at a median of around 110 days (range 35 to 161) following diagnosis.

Trimming took 6 bases from V and 2 from J, leaving 16 bases between them. The CDR3 spans 15 residues. Per the germline V gene, CDR1 is MNHEY and CDR2 is SMNVEV (reference sequence). MiXCR, applied by TCRdb to the PCR reads, yields one record per CDR3 protein. Among approximately 19,000 distinct CDR3 sequences listed, 60% were seen once. The sequence was collected from a human donor who had recovered from COVID-19. The material sequenced was CD4+ T cells from blood, taken after SARS-CoV-2 vaccination. The chain couples TRBV27 to TRBJ1-1; D is perhaps TRBD1 (5 bases). DNA for the CDR3: TGTGCCAGCAGGACCAGTCAAGGACAAAACACTGAAGCTTTCTTT. This codes for CASRTSQGQNTEAFF.